Shown below are 3 T cell receptor beta chains from a single sample sequenced in a study of blood T cell repertoires in COVID-19. Clones were read by immunoSEQ multiplex PCR, and TCRdb kept only the in-frame ones, dropping some. The table lists approximately 300,000 clones, roughly 83% of them singletons. Sequencing was done on a sample of peripheral blood. All receptors derive from a woman between 50 and 59 years old with acute or convalescent COVID-19.

The J gene is TRBJ2-7, the V gene TRBV9, with 9 bases matching TRBD1. Germline values: CDR1 SGDLS, CDR2 YYNGEE. With V trimmed by 4 bases and J by 6 bases, 5 bases remained unmatched. The CDR3 spans 13 residues. The CDR3, as DNA: TGTGCCAGCAGCCCGCGACAGGGGGTCGAGCAGTACTTC. Translating gives CASSPRQGVEQYF.

The V gene is TRBV19, the J gene TRBJ1-1, with a weak D call TRBD1 (6 bases). Looked up from germline, CDR1 is LNHDA and CDR2 is SQIVND (reference sequence). The CDR3 has 14 residues. Trimming removed 6 bases from V and 1 base from J, with 12 bases in between. The CDR3, as DNA: TGTGCCAGTAGCACCTGGGGACAGAACACTGAAGCTTTCTTT. It translates to CASSTWGQNTEAFF. Drawing the rest from reference TRBV19 and TRBJ1-1, the complete variable domain is DGGITQSPKYLFRKEGQNVTLSCEQNLNHDAMYWYRQDPGQGLRLIYYSQIVNDFQKGDIAEGYSVSREKKESFPLTVTSAQKNPTAFYLCASSTWGQNTEAFFGQGTRLTVV.

Note on this clone: The same CDR3 arises from other DNA sequences in this sample as well. The CDR3 coding sequence is TGTGCCAGTAGTATTGCAGTGAACACTGAAGCTTTCTTT. It yields the protein CASSIAVNTEAFF. The chain is built from TRBV19 and TRBJ1-1; D not certain. The CDR3 has 13 amino acids. The V gene lost 3 bases and the J gene lost 0 bases, with 5 bases spanning the gap. Germline CDR1 is LNHDA and CDR2 is SQIVND (reference sequence).